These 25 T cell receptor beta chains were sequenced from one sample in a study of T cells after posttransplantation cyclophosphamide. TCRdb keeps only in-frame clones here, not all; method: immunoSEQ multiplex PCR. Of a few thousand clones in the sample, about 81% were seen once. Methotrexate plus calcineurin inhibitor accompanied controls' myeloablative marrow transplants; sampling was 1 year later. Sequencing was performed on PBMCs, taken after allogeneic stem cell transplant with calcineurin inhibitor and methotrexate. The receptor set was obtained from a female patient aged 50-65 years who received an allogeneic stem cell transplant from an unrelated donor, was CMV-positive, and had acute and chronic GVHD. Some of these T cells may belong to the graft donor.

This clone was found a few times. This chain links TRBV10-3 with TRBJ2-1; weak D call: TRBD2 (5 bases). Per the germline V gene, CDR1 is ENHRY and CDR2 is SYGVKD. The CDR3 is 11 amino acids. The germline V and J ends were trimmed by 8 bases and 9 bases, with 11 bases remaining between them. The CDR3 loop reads CAIGLRAEQFF. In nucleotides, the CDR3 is TGTGCCATCGGACTTCGGGCTGAGCAGTTCTTC.

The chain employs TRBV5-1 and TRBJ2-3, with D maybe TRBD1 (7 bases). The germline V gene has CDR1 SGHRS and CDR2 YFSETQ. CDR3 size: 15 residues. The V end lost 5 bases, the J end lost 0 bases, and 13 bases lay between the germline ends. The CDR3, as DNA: TGCGCCAGCAGACGGGGGACAGCGAGCACAGATACGCAGTATTTT. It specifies CASRRGTASTDTQYF.

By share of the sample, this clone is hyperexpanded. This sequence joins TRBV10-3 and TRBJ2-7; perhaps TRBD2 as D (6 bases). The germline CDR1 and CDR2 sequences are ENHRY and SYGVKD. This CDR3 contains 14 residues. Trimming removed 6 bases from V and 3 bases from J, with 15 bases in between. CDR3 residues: CAIRGGEVGYEQYF. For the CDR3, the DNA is TGTGCCATCAGGGGGGGAGAGGTTGGCTACGAGCAGTACTTC.

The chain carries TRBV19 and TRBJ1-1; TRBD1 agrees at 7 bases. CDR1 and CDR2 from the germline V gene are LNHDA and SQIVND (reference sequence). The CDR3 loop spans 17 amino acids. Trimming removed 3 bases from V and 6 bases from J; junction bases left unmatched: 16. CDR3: CASSISIGWPTGAEAFF. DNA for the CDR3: TGTGCCAGTAGTATTAGCATCGGGTGGCCCACAGGGGCTGAAGCTTTCTTT.

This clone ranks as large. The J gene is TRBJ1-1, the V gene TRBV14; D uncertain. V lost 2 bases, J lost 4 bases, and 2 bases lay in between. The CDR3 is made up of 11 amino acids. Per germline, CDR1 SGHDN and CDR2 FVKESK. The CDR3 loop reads CASSQRTEAFF. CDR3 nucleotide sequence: TGTGCCAGCAGCCAACGCACTGAAGCTTTCTTT.

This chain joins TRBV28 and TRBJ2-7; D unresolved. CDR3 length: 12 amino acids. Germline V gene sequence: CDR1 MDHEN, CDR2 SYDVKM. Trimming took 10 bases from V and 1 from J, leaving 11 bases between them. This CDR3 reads CANFPVSYEQYF. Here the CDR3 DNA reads TGTGCCAACTTTCCGGTATCCTACGAGCAGTACTTC.

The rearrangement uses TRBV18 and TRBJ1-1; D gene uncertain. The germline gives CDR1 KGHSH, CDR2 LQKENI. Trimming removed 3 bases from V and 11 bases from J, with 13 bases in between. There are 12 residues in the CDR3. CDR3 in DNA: TGTGCCAGCTCACCCCAAGAGGCGGCGGCTTTCTTT. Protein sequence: CASSPQEAAAFF.

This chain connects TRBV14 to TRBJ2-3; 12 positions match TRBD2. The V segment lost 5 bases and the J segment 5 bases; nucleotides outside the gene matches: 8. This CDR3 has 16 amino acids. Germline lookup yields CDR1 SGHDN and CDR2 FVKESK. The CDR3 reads CASSYRTSGVRDTQYF. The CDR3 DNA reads TGTGCCAGCAGCTACCGGACTAGCGGGGTTAGAGATACGCAGTATTTT.

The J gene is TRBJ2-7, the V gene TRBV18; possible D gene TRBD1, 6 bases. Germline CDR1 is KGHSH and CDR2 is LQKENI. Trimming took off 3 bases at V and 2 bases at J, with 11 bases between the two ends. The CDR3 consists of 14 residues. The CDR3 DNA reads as TGTGCCAGCTCACCGGAGACAGGAGCCTACGAGCAGTACTTC. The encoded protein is CASSPETGAYEQYF.

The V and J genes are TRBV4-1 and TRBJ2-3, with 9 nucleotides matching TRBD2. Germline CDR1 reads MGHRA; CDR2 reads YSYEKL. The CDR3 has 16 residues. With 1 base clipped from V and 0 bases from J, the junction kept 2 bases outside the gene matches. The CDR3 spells CASSQGTSASTDTQYF. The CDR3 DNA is TGCGCCAGCAGCCAAGGGACTAGCGCAAGCACAGATACGCAGTATTTT.

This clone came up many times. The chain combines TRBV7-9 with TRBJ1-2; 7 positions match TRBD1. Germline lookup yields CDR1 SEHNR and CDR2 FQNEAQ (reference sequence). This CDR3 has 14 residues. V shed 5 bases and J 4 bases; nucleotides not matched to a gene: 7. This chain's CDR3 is CASSGGQPPYGYTF. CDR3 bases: TGTGCCAGCAGCGGGGGACAGCCTCCCTATGGCTACACCTTC.

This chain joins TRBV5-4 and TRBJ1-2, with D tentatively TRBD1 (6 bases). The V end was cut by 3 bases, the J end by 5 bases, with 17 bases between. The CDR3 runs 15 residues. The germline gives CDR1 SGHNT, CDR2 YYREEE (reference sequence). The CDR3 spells CASSSDGTSFYGYTF. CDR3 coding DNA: TGTGCCAGCAGCTCGGACGGGACAAGCTTTTATGGCTACACCTTC.

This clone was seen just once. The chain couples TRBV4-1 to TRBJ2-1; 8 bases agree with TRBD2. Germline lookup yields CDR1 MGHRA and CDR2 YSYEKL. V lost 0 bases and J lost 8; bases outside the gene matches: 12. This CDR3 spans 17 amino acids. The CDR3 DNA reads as TGCGCCAGCAGCCAAGAGGGCGGGGGGCCGCCGGGAGATGAGCAGTTCTTC. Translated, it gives CASSQEGGGPPGDEQFF.

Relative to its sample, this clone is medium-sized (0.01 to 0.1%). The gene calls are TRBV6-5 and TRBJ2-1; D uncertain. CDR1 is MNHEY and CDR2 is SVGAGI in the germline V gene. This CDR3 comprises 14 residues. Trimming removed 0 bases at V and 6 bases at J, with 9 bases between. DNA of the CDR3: TGTGCCAGCAGTTACTCCTTGGGCAGCAATGAGCAGTTCTTC. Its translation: CASSYSLGSNEQFF.

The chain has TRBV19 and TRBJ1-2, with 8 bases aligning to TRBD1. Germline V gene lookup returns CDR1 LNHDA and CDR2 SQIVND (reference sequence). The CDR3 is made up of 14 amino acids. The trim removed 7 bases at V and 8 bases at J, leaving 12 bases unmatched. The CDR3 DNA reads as TGTGCCAGTAAATGGGTTCAGGGGGCGAGAGGCTACACCTTC. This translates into CASKWVQGARGYTF.

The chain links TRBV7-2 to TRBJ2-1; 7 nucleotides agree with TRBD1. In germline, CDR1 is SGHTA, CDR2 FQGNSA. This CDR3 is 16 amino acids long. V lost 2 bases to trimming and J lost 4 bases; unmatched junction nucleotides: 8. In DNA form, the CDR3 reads TGTGCCAGCAGCTTAACAGTGGGGACAGTATACAATGAGCAGTTCTTC. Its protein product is CASSLTVGTVYNEQFF. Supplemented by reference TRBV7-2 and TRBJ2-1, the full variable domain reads GAGVSQSPSNKVTEKGKDVELRCDPISGHTALYWYRQSLGQGLEFLIYFQGNSAPDKSGLPSDRFSAERTGGSVSTLTIQRTQQEDSAVYLCASSLTVGTVYNEQFFGPGTRLTVL.

CDR3 in amino acids: CASSDAGNYGYTF. CDR3 in DNA: TGTGCCAGCAGTGACGCAGGGAACTATGGCTACACCTTC. The rearrangement joins TRBV6-1 to TRBJ1-2; D may be TRBD1 (5 bases). CDR3 size: 13 residues. The V gene's germline CDR1 is MNHNS and CDR2 SASEGT. Trimming removed 3 bases from V and 2 bases from J, with 7 bases in between.

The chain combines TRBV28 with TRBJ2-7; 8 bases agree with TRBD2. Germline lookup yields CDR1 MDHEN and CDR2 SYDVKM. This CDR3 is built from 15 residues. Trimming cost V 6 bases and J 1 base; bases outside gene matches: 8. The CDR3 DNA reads TGTGCCAGCAGACCGGGACTAGGGATTTCCTACGAGCAGTACTTC. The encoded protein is CASRPGLGISYEQYF.

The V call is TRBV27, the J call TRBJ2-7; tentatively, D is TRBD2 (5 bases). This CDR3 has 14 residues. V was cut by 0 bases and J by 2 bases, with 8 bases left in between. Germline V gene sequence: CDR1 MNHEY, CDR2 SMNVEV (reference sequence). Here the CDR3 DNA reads TGTGCCAGCAGTTTATCCGGGATTCCCTACGAGCAGTACTTC. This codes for CASSLSGIPYEQYF.

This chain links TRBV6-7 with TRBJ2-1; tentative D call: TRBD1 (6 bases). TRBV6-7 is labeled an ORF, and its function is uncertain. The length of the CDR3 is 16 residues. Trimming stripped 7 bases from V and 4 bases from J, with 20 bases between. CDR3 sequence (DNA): TGTGCCAGCACCCGTCGTTGTGGGGGCGGTTACAATGAGCAGTTCTTC. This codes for CASTRRCGGGYNEQFF.

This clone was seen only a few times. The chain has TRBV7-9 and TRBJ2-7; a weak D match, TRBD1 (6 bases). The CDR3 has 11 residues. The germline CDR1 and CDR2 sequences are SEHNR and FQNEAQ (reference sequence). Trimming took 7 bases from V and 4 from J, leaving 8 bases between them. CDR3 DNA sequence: TGTGCCAGCACAGGGGAGTACGAGCAGTACTTC. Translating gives CASTGEYEQYF.

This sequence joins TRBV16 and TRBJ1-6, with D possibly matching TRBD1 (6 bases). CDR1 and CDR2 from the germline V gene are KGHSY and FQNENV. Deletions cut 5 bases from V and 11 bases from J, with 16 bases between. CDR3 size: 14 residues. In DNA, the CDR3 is TGTGCCAGCAGCGATGTGGGGGCGGGCCCACCCCTCCACTTT. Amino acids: CASSDVGAGPPLHF.

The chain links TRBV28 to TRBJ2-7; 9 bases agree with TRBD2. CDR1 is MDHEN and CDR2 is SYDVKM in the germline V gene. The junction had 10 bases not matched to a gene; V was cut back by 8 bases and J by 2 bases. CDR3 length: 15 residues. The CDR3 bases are TGTGCCAGCGGACTAGCGAGTCGAGCCACCTACGAGCAGTACTTC. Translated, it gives CASGLASRATYEQYF.

CDR3 bases: TGTGCCAGCTCACCGCAGACAGGGCCGAGCACTGAAGCTTTCTTT. Residues: CASSPQTGPSTEAFF. This chain links TRBV18 with TRBJ1-1, with 7 bases identical to TRBD1. V dropped 3 bases and J dropped 4; count of bases not matched to a gene: 8. Looked up from germline, CDR1 is KGHSH and CDR2 is LQKENI. This CDR3 is 15 amino acids long.

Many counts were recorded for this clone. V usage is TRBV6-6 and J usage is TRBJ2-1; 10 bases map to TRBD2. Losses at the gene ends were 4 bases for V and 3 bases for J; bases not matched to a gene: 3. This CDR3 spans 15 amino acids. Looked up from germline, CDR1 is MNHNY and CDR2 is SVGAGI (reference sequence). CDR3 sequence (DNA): TGTGCCAGCAGTTCTCTAGCGGGGGACTACAATGAGCAGTTCTTC. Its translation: CASSSLAGDYNEQFF.